This T cell receptor (beta chain) was sequenced in a study of memory CD4+ T cells and cytomegalovirus serostatus. The CDR3 covers 15 residues. Trimming at V came to 6 bases and at J to 4 bases, leaving 13 bases not matched to a gene. Germline V CDR1 and CDR2: GTSNPN, SVGIG (reference sequence). In the authors' workflow: After removing out-of-frame reads, approximately 2.2 million distinct TCRbeta sequences remained. Clones were read by immunoSEQ multiplex PCR, and TCRdb kept only the in-frame ones, dropping some. V and J calls and clone size are copied from that table; D and trimming were computed from the DNA. Of about 67,000 clones listed, around 76% are singletons. Single viable CD3+CD4+CD8-CD45RO+ cells were sorted as the memory CD4+ T cells. CD4+ T cells were isolated by positive magnetic selection. This clone turned up a few times. Its target is unknown. Study-level results: Median bootstrapped AUC for CMV status was about 0.94 originally, just under 0.93 US-trained.

Sequencing was done on a sample of memory CD4+ T cells from blood. The chain recombines TRBV30 with TRBJ2-5; 8 bases line up with TRBD2. This TCR came from an adult in good health and CMV-seropositive. CDR3 loop: CACNAPGLELETQYF. In nucleotides, the CDR3 is TGTGCCTGTAACGCACCGGGACTAGAATTAGAGACCCAGTACTTC.